This is a list of T cell receptor beta chains from one sample in a study of blood T cell repertoires in COVID-19. Method: immunoSEQ multiplex PCR; TCRdb's copy keeps in-frame clones and lacks some. The sample includes about 220,000 clones, roughly 85% of them seen just once. Sample: peripheral blood. Every receptor here comes from a woman between 65 and 79 years old with COVID-19, enrolled during active disease. Both conserved end residues are part of each CDR3. The order of the fields is J gene, V gene, CDR3 protein.

TRBJ2-5	TRBV4-2	CASSQGDTIGRETQYF
TRBJ1-2	TRBV30	CAWSDGGQNYGYTF
TRBJ2-7	TRBV18	CATTTGTGTYEQYF
TRBJ2-5	TRBV10-1	CASREGQVRETQYF
TRBJ1-3	TRBV5-1	CASSSQGGVGNTIYF
TRBJ2-7	TRBV18	CASSKGLAGGSYEQYF
TRBJ2-7	TRBV5-1	CASSLVDSAYTYEQYF
TRBJ1-5	TRBV6-2/TRBV6-3	CASSPGVIQPQHF
TRBJ2-3	TRBV7-2	CASSLLGSTQYF
TRBJ1-5	TRBV6-5	CASRVGQIQHF
TRBJ2-5	TRBV6-2/TRBV6-3	CASSNAGQETQYF
TRBJ2-3	TRBV25-1	CASSEVRGLAGADTQYF
TRBJ1-1	TRBV15	CATSVMANTEAFF